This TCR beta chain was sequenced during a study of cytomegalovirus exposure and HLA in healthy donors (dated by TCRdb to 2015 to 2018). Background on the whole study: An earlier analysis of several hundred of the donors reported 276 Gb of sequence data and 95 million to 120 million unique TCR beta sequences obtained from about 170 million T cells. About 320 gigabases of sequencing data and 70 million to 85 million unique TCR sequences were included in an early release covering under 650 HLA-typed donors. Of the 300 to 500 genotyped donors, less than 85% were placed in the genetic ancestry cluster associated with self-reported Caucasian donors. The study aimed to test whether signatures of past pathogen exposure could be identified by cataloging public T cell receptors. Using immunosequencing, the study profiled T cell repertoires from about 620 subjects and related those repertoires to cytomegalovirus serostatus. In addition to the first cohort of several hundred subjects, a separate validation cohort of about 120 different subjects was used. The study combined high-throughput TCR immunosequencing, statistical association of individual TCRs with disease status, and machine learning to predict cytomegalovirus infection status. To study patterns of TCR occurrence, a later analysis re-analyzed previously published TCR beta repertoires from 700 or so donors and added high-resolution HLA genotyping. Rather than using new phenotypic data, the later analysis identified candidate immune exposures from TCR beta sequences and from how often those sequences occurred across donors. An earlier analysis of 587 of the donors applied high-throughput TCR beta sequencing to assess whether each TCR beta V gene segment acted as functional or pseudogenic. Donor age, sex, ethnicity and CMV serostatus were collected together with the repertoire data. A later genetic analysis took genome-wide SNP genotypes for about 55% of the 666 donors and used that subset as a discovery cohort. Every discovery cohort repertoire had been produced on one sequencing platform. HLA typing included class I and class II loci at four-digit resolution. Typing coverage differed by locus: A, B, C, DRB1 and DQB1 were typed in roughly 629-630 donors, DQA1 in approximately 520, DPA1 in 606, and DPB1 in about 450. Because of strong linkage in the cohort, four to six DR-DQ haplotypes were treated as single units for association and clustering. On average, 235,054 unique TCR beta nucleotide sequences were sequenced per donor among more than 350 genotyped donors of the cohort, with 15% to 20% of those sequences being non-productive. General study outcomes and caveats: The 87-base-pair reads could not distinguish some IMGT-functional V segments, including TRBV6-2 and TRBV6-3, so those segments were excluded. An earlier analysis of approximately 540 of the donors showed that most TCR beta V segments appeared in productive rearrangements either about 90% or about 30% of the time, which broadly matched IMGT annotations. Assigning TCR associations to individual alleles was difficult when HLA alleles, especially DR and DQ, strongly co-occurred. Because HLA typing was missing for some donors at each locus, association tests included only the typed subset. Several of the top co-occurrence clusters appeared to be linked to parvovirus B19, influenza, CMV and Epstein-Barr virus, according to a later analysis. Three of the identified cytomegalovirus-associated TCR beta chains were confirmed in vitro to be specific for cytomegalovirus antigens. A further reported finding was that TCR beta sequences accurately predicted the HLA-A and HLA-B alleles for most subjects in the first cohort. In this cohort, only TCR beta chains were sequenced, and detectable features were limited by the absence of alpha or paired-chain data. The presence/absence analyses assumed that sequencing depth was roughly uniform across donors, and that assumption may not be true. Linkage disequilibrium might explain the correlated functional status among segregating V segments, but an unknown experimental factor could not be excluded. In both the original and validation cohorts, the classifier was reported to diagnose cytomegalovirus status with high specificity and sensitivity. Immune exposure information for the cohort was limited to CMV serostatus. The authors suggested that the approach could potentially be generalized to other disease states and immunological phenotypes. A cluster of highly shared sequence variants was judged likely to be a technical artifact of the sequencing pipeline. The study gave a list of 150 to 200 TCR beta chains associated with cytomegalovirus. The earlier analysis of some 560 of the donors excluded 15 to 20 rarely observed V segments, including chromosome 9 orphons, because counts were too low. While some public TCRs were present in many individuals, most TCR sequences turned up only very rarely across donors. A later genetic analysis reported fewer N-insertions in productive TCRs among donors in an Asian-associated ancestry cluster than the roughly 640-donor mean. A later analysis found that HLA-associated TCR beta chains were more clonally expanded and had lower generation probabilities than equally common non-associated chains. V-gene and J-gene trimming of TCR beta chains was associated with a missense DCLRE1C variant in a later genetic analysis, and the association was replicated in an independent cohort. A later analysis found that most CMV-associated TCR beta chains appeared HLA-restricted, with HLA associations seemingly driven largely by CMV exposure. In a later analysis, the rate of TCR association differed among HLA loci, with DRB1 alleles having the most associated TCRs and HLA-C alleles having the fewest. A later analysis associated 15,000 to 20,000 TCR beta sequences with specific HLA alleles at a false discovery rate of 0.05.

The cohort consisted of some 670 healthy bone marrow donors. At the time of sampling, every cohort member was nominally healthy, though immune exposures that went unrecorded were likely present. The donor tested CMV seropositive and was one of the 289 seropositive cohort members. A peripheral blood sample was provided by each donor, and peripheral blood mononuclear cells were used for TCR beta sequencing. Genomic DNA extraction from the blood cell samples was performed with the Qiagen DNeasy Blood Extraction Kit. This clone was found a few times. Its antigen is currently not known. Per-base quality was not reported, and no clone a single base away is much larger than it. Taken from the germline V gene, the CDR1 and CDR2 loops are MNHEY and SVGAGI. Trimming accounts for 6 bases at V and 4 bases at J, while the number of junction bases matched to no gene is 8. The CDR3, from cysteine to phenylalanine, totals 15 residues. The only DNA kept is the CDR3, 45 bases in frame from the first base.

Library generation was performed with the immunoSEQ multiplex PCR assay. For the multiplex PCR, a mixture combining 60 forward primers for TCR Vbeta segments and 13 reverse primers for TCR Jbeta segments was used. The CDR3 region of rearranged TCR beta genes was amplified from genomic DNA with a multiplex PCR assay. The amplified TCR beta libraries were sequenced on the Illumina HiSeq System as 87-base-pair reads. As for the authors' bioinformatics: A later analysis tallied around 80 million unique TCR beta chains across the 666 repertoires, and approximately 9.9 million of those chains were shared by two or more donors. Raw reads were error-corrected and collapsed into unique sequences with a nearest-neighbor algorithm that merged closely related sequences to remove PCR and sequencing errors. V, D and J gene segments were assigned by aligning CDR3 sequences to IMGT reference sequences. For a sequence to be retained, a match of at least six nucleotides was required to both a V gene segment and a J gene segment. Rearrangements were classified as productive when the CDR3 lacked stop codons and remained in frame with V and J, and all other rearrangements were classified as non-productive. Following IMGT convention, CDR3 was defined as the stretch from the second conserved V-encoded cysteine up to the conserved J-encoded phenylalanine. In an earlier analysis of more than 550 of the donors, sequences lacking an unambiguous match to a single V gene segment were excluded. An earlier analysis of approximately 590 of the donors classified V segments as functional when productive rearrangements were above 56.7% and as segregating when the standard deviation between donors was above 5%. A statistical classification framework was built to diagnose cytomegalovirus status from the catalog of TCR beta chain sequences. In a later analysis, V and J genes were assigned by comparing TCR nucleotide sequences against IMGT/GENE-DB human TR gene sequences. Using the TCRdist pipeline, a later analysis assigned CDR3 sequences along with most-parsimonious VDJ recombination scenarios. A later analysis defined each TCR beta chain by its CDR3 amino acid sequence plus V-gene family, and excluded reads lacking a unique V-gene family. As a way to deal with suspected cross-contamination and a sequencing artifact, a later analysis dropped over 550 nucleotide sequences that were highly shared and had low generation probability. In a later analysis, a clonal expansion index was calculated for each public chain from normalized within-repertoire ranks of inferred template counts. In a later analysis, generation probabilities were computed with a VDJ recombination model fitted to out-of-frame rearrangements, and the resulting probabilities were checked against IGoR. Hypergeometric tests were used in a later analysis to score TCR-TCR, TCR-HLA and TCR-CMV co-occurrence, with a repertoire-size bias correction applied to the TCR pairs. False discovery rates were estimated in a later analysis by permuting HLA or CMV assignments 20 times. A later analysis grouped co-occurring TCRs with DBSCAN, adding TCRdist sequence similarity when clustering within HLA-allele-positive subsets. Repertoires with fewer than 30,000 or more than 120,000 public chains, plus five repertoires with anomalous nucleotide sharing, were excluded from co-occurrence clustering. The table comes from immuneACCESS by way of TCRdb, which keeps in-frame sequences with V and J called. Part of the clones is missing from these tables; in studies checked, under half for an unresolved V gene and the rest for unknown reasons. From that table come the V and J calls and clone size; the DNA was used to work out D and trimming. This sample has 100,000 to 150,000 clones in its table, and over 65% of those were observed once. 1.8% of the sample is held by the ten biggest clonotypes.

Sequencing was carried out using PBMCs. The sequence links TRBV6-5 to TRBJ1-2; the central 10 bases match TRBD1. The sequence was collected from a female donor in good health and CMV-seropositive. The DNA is TGTGCCAGCAGATTGGGGACAGGGGTATTCTATGGCTACACCTTC. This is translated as CASRLGTGVFYGYTF.